Listed below are T cell receptor beta chains from one sample, sequenced in a study of T cells in localized non-small cell lung cancer. Data came from immunoSEQ multiplex PCR; TCRdb stores just in-frame clones and leaves some out. Here the sample spans tens of thousands of clones, 75% to 90% being singletons. The material was peripheral blood, obtained before any cancer treatment. All receptors derive from a woman aged 40-75 years with stage I lung adenocarcinoma. CDR3s include the opening cysteine and the closing phenylalanine or tryptophan. A D gene is named only where the DNA matches it firmly. Only some rows state a clone size, as once, few, many or a class for expanded clones.

TRBD1,TRBV15,.,TRBJ2-2,CATSSQGAGELFF,TGTGCCACCTCCTCCCAGGGGGCCGGGGAGCTGTTTTTT
.,TRBV28,.,TRBJ1-1,CASTKSPPGEAFF,TGTGCCAGCACGAAAAGCCCGCCGGGGGAAGCTTTCTTT
TRBD2,TRBV18,.,TRBJ2-7,CASSPSTSVSSYEQYF,TGTGCCAGCTCACCATCGACTAGCGTCAGCTCCTACGAGCAGTACTTC
TRBD2,TRBV7-9,.,TRBJ2-1,CASSPLSGSSYNEQFF,TGTGCCAGCAGCCCCCTTAGCGGGAGCTCCTACAATGAGCAGTTCTTC
.,TRBV9,once,TRBJ1-2,CASSYPVGFRNYGYTF,TGTGCCAGCAGCTACCCCGTGGGGTTTCGTAACTATGGCTACACCTTC
.,TRBV28,.,TRBJ1-1,CASSFSENTEAFF,TGTGCCAGCAGTTTCTCGGAAAACACTGAAGCTTTCTTT
TRBD1,TRBV10-3,.,TRBJ1-1,CAISGGDSSMNTEAFF,TGTGCCATCAGTGGGGGGGACAGTTCCATGAACACTGAAGCTTTCTTT
.,TRBV6-5,.,TRBJ1-1,CASTPRTTGEAFF,TGTGCCAGCACCCCAAGGACAACTGGTGAAGCTTTCTTT
.,TRBV6-1,.,TRBJ1-5,CASSEVSGGNQPQHF,TGTGCCAGCAGTGAAGTGTCAGGGGGCAATCAGCCCCAGCATTTT
.,TRBV28,.,TRBJ2-7,CASRYMAGRRESYEQYF,TGTGCCAGCAGGTATATGGCAGGGAGAAGGGAATCCTACGAGCAGTACTTC
.,TRBV7-3,.,TRBJ2-7,CASSLIGGVGGEGYEQYF,TGTGCCAGCAGCTTAATAGGGGGTGTTGGGGGCGAAGGCTACGAGCAGTACTTC
.,TRBV2,.,TRBJ2-3,CASSEIAGTDTQYF,TGTGCCAGCAGTGAAATAGCAGGCACAGATACGCAGTATTTT
.,TRBV30,few,TRBJ1-6,CAWKKGYNSPLHF,TGTGCCTGGAAAAAGGGATACAATTCACCCCTCCACTTT
TRBD2,TRBV19,.,TRBJ2-7,CASSMRLAGEQYF,TGTGCCAGTAGTATGAGGCTAGCGGGCGAGCAGTACTTC
.,TRBV7-3,once,TRBJ2-2,CASSSTRGTGELFF,TGTGCCAGCAGCTCGACTCGGGGGACCGGGGAGCTGTTTTTT
.,TRBV10-3,.,TRBJ1-2,CAISESYGDRDGYTF,TGTGCCATCAGTGAGTCGTATGGGGACCGTGATGGCTACACCTTC
TRBD2,TRBV5-6,.,TRBJ2-5,CASSLTAGGPRETQYF,TGTGCCAGCAGCTTGACAGCGGGAGGGCCTCGGGAGACCCAGTACTTC
.,TRBV14,.,TRBJ2-3,CASSQVGGITSTDTQYF,TGTGCCAGCAGCCAAGTGGGCGGGATCACTAGCACAGATACGCAGTATTTT
TRBD1,TRBV4-1,once,TRBJ2-7,CASSLGQGWYEQYF,TGCGCCAGCAGCCTTGGACAGGGTTGGTACGAGCAGTACTTC
TRBD1,TRBV29-1,.,TRBJ2-7,CSVRRSRGTYEQYF,TGCAGCGTTCGAAGAAGCAGGGGGACCTACGAGCAGTACTTC
TRBD2,TRBV2,.,TRBJ2-1,CASRTGTSGSWNEQFF,TGTGCCAGCAGGACCGGGACTAGCGGGAGTTGGAATGAGCAGTTCTTC
.,TRBV9,.,TRBJ2-1,CASSVESTGSLRFF,TGTGCCAGCAGCGTAGAGTCCACTGGGAGTTTGAGGTTCTTC
TRBD1,TRBV9,.,TRBJ2-3,CASTPGGTGGTDTQYF,TGTGCCAGCACCCCAGGGGGGACAGGGGGGACAGATACGCAGTATTTT
.,TRBV30,.,TRBJ2-5,CAWSVGSGQETQYF,TGTGCCTGGAGTGTAGGTAGCGGCCAAGAGACCCAGTACTTC
.,TRBV28,.,TRBJ1-5,CASGALGAQPQHF,TGTGCCAGCGGGGCCCTTGGGGCTCAGCCCCAGCATTTT
TRBD1,TRBV5-6,once,TRBJ1-5,CASSRGQGSNQPQHF,TGTGCCAGCAGCAGAGGACAGGGTAGCAATCAGCCCCAGCATTTT
TRBD2,TRBV27,.,TRBJ2-5,CASSFLGTSGLQETQYF,TGTGCCAGCAGTTTTCTCGGGACTAGCGGGCTACAAGAGACCCAGTACTTC
TRBD2,TRBV28,once,TRBJ2-7,CASSHAGTSGSYEQYF,TGTGCCAGCAGCCATGCCGGGACTAGCGGCTCTTACGAGCAGTACTTC
TRBD2,TRBV5-8,.,TRBJ2-1,CASSLVLGLGDYNEQFF,TGTGCCAGCAGCTTGGTACTTGGACTAGGGGATTACAATGAGCAGTTCTTC
TRBD1,TRBV5-1,.,TRBJ2-5,CASSLGDRGGETQYF,TGCGCCAGCAGCTTGGGCGACAGGGGAGGAGAGACCCAGTACTTC
.,TRBV28,.,TRBJ2-7,CASSFWGAKNSYEQYF,TGTGCCAGCAGTTTTTGGGGGGCGAAAAACTCCTACGAGCAGTACTTC
.,TRBV4-2,.,TRBJ2-7,CASSPPVPLPGHSPYEQYF,TGTGCCAGCAGCCCTCCCGTCCCCCTCCCGGGACATAGCCCCTACGAGCAGTACTTC
TRBD1,TRBV28,once,TRBJ1-2,CASRPGQGGGYTF,TGTGCCAGCAGGCCGGGGCAGGGGGGAGGCTACACCTTC
TRBD2,TRBV10-3,few,TRBJ2-7,CAISAERDRYEQYF,TGTGCCATCAGTGCTGAGCGGGATCGATACGAGCAGTACTTC
.,TRBV18,.,TRBJ2-7,CASSSDGYEQYF,TGTGCCAGCTCATCCGACGGATACGAGCAGTACTTC
.,TRBV12-5,.,TRBJ2-7,CASGSHGPYCHF,TGTGCTAGTGGATCTCACGGGCCTTATTGCCACTTC
TRBD1,TRBV11-3,.,TRBJ2-7,CASSQGTGREQYF,TGTGCCAGCAGCCAAGGGACAGGGCGCGAGCAGTACTTC
.,TRBV28,.,TRBJ1-1,CASIPSRLPRNTEAFF,TGTGCCAGCATACCTTCGAGGCTTCCGAGGAACACTGAAGCTTTCTTT
TRBD2,TRBV9,.,TRBJ2-1,CASSPRAGVYNEQFF,TGTGCCAGCAGCCCGAGAGCGGGAGTGTACAATGAGCAGTTCTTC
.,TRBV18,few,TRBJ1-5,CASSHPPNQPQHF,TGTGCCAGCTCCCACCCCCCAAATCAGCCCCAGCATTTT
.,TRBV2,.,TRBJ2-2,CASSEGQGRTGELFF,TGTGCCAGCAGTGAAGGGCAGGGGAGAACCGGGGAGCTGTTTTTT
.,TRBV14,.,TRBJ2-5,CASSQGAVETQYF,TGTGCCAGCAGCCAAGGGGCAGTTGAGACCCAGTACTTC
TRBD2,TRBV5-4,.,TRBJ2-7,CASSPTPPGTSGSYEQYF,TGTGCCAGCAGCCCAACCCCGCCCGGGACTAGCGGGTCTTACGAGCAGTACTTC
.,TRBV27,.,TRBJ1-1,CASSFLSRGNTEAFF,TGTGCCAGCAGTTTCCTAAGCAGGGGGAACACTGAAGCTTTCTTT
.,TRBV2,.,TRBJ2-4,CASTTRTLAKNIQYF,TGTGCCAGCACTACTCGGACCTTAGCCAAAAACATTCAGTACTTC
TRBD1,TRBV28,.,TRBJ1-1,CASSSAGQGEAFF,TGTGCCAGCAGTTCCGCGGGACAGGGGGAAGCTTTCTTT
.,TRBV11-2,.,TRBJ2-5,CASSFSAGQETQYF,TGTGCCAGCAGCTTCTCAGCAGGGCAGGAGACCCAGTACTTC